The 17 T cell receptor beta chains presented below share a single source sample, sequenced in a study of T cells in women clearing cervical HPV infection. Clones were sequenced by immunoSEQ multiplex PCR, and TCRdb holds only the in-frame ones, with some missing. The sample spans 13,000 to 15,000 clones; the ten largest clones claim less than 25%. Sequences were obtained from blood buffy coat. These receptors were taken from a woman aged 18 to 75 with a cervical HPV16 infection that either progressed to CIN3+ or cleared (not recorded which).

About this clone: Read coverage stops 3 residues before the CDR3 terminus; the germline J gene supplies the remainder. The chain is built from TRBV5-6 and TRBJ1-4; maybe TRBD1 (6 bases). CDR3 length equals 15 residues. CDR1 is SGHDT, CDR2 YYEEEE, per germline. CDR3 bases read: TGTGCCAGCAGCTTTTCCAGGGGAAAGAATTCACCA. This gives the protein CASSFSRGKNSP. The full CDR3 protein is CASSFSRGKNSPLFF.

CDR3 DNA (partial): TGTGCCAGTAGTATAAGGCCAGGGGGC. Encoded protein: CASSIRPGG. The whole CDR3 is CASSIRPGGYTF. The chain combines TRBV19 with TRBJ1-2; tentative D call: TRBD1 (5 bases). From the germline J gene comes the end of the CDR3, since the read stops 3 residues before it. The CDR3 sequence is 12 residues long. The V gene's germline CDR1 is LNHDA and CDR2 SQIVND (reference sequence).

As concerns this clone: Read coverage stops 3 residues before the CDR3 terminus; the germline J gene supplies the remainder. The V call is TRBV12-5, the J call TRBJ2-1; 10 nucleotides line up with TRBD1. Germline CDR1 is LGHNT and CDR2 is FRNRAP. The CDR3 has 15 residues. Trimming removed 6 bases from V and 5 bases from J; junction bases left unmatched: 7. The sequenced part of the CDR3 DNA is TGTGCTAGTGGGTTCGACAGGGGGCCTAACAATGAG. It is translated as CASGFDRGPNNE. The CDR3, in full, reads CASGFDRGPNNEQFF.

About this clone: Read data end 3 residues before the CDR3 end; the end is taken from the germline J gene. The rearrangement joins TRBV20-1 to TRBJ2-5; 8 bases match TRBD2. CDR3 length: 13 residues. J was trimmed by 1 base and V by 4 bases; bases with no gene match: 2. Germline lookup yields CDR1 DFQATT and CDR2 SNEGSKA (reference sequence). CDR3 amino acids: CSAIGLAQETQYF. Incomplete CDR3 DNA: TGCAGTGCTATCGGACTAGCCCAAGAGACC.

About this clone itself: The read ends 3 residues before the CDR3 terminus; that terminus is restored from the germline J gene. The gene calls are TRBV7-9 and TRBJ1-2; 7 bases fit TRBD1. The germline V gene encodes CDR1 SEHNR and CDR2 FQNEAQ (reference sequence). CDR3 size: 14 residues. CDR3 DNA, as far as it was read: TGTGCCAGCAGCTTACGGGAGGGGGCGGGCGAC. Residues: CASSLREGAGD. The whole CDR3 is CASSLREGAGDYTF.

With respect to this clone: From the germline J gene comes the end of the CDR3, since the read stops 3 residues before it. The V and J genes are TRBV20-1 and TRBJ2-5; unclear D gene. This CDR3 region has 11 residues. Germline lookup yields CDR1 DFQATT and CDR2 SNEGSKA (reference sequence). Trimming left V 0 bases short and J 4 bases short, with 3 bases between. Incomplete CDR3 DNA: TGCAGTGCTAGAGAAGGAGAGACC. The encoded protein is CSAREGET. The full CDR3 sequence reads CSAREGETQYF.

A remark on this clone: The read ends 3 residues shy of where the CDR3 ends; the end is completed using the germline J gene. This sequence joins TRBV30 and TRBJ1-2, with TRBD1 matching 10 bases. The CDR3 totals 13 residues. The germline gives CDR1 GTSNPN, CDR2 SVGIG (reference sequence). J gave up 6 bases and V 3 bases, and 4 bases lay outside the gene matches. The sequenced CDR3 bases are TGTGCCTGGAGCGCCGGGACAGGGGATGGC. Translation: CAWSAGTGDG. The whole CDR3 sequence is CAWSAGTGDGYTF.

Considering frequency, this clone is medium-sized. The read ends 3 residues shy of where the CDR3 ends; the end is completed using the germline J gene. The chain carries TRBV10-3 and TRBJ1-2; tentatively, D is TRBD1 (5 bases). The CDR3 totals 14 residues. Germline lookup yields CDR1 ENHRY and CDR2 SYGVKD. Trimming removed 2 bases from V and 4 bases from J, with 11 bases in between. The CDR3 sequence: CAISERQGGYGYTF. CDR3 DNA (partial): TGTGCCATCAGTGAGCGGCAGGGCGGCTATGGC.

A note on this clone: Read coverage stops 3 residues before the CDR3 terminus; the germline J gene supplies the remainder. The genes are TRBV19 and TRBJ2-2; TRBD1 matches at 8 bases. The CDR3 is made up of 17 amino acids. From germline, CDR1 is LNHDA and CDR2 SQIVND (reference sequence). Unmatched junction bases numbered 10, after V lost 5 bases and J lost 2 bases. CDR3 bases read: TGTGCCAGTAGTGACCAGGTCGGACAGGGAAACACCGGGGAG. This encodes CASSDQVGQGNTGE. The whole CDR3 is CASSDQVGQGNTGELFF.

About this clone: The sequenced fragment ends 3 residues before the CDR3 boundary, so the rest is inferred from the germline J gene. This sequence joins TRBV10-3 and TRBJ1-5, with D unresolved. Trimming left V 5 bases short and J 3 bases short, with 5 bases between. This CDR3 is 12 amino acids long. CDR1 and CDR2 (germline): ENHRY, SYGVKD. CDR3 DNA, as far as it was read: TGTGCCATCAGTCGTTCCAATCAGCCC. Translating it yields CAISRSNQP. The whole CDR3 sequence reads CAISRSNQPQHF.

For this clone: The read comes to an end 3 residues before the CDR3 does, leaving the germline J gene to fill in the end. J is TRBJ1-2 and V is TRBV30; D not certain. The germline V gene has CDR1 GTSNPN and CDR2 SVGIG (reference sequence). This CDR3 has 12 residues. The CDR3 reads CAWSDLPYDYTF. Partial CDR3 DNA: TGTGCCTGGAGTGACCTACCCTACGAC. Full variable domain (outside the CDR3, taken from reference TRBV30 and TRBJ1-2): SQTIHQWPATLVQPVGSPLSLECTVEGTSNPNLYWYRQAAGRGLQLLFYSVGIGQISSEVPQNLSASRPQDRQFILSSKKLLLSDSGFYLCAWSDLPYDYTFGSGTRLTVV.

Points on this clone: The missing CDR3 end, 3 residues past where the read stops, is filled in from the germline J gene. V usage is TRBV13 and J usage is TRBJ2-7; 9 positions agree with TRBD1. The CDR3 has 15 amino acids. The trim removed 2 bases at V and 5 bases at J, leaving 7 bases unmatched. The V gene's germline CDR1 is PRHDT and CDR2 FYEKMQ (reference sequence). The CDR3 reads CASSLSRQGGNEQYF. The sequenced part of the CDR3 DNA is TGTGCCAGCAGCTTATCGCGACAGGGGGGGAACGAG.

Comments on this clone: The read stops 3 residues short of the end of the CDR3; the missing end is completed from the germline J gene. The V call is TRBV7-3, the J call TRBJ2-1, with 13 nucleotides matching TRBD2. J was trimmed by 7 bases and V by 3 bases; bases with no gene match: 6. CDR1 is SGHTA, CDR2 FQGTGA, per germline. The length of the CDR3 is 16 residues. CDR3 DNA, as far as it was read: TGTGCCAGCAGCTTGACCGGGACTAGCGGGGATAATGAG. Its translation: CASSLTGTSGDNE. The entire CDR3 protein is CASSLTGTSGDNEQFF.

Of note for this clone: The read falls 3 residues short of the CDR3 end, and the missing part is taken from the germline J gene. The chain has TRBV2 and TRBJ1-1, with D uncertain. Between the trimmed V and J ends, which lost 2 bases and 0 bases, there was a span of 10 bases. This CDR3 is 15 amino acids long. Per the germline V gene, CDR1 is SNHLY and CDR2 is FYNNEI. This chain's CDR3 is CASSEYYSLNTEAFF. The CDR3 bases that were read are TGTGCCAGCAGTGAATACTATTCGCTGAACACTGAA.

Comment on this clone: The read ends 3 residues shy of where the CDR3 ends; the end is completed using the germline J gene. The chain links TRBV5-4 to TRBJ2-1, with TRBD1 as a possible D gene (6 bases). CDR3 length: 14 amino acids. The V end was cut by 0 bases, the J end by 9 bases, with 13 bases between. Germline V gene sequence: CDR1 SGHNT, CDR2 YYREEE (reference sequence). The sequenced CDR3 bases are TGTGCCAGCAGCTTGGGGACGAGGGGGAGTGAG. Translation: CASSLGTRGSE. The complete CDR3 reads CASSLGTRGSEQFF.

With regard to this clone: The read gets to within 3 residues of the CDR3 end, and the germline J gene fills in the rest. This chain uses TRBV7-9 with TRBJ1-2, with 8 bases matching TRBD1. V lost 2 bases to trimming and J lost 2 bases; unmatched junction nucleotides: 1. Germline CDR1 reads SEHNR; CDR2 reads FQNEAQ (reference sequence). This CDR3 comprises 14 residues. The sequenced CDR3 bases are TGTGCCAGCAGCTTACAGGGGGCCAACTATGGC. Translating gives CASSLQGANYG. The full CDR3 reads CASSLQGANYGYTF.

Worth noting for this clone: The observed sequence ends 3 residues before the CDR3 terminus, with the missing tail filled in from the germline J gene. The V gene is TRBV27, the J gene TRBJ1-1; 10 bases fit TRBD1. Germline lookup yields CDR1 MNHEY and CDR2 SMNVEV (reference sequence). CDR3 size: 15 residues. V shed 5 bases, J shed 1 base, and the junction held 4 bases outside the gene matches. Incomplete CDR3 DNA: TGTGCCAGCAGTACCTGGACAGGGGGGAACACTGAA. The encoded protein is CASSTWTGGNTE. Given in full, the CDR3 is CASSTWTGGNTEAFF.